This T cell receptor beta chain originates from a study of T cell repertoires in aging, cancer and after chemotherapy. Across the whole study: Chronic lymphocytic leukemia patients on fludarabine- or bendamustine-based regimens gave paired samples before and after chemotherapy. Findings and caveats of the study: Age-matched healthy donors had significantly more diverse, less clonal blood TCR repertoires than untreated cancer patients. The repertoire data cannot show anything about immunological memory following chemotherapy.

Rearranged V-D-J TRB sequences were amplified with a mixed TRB-A/B primer pool. Using its own MiXCR run on the multiplex PCR reads, TCRdb lists one record per CDR3 protein. The sample gives about 6,200 distinct CDR3 sequences, 30% of which show up once; 7% to 9% is in the top ten. This CDR3 comprises 16 residues. In germline, CDR1 is SEHNR, CDR2 FQNEAQ (reference sequence). V trimming: 5 bases; J trimming: 0 bases; junction bases outside the gene matches: 4. Peripheral blood genomic DNA, not sorted cells or RNA, was the template. Only a few counts were recorded for this clonotype. Its antigen is not known.

The receptor was derived from a human donor with a blood cancer. The sequencing input was blood. This chain uses TRBV7-9 with TRBJ2-3; 11 nucleotides match TRBD2. The chain's CDR3 is CASSRLAGQSTDTQYF. Written as DNA, the CDR3 is TGTGCCAGCAGCAGACTAGCGGGACAGAGCACAGATACGCAGTATTTT. The variable domain in full, completed from reference TRBV7-9 and TRBJ2-3, reads DTGVSQNPRHKITKRGQNVTFRCDPISEHNRLYWYRQTLGQGPEFLTYFQNEAQLEKSRLLSDRFSAERPKGSFSTLEIQRTEQGDSAMYLCASSRLAGQSTDTQYFGPGTRLTVL.